The sequence of this T cell receptor beta chain was determined in a study of identifying expanded T cells in peripheral blood (dated by TCRdb to the late 2010s). Some background on the complete study: Technical replicates were generated by sequencing separate aliquots of the same genomic DNA pool, with four replicates compared pairwise. Broader findings and caveats from the paper: Across all healthy donors, variance in clone template counts between approximately 2-week samples was found to increase significantly with total template count. Across all healthy-donor time intervals, the beta-binomial model significantly cut both the number of clones called differentially abundant and the false-positive rate. The binomial model flagged about 1.2 differentially abundant clones between technical replicates, compared with roughly 17 over approximately two weeks and about 20 over around 4 weeks. The authors expected biological variance in healthy repertoires might increase further over much longer intervals such as months to years.

Trimming removed 7 bases from V and 2 bases from J; the gene matches leave 7 bases unexplained. The germline V gene yields SNHLY for CDR1 and FYNNEI for CDR2. Its CDR3 holds 15 amino acids, cysteine through phenylalanine. CDR3 DNA only is kept here, 45 bases in frame from base 1. The immunoSEQ Assay, which relies on bias-controlled multiplex PCR amplification of genomic DNA, was used to profile TCRbeta CDR3 regions. Regarding the original processing steps: The absolute abundance of each unique TCRbeta CDR3 region was quantified after sequences were collapsed and filtered. Differential abundance was tested with a binomial (Fisher-equivalent) model and with a beta-binomial model adding time-dependent variance fitted from healthy donors. Clones with fewer than 5 combined templates were removed, and a clone was called differentially abundant if the clone's Benjamini-Hochberg FDR was below 0.01. In the beta-binomial model, variance was expressed as a function of the total template count across the two samples, in the form v = (b*log(k)+a)^2. As stored in TCRdb, this immuneACCESS dataset retains in-frame rearrangements with V and J assigned. A fraction of the clones does not appear; measured against another copy, unresolved V genes explain less than half of the discrepancy, and the remainder lacks a known reason. That table furnishes V, J and clone size, whereas the DNA furnished D and trimming. The sample yields 85,000 to 100,000 clones; approximately 89% were counted once. Approximately 4% of the sample lies in the top ten.

No immune events, such as infections, were documented for the healthy donors during the collection period. Blood repertoires from healthy donors were used as a training cohort for calibrating time-dependent variance in a beta-binomial model of differential abundance of T-cell clones. The training cohort was composed of approximately ten healthy donors, 3 female and 7 male. Donor ages ranged from 29 to 64 years, with an average of around 45 years. Whole blood from each healthy donor was obtained from a commercial supplier and was collected at three time points around 2 weeks apart. For immunosequencing, genomic DNA was extracted from unsorted whole blood. A remark on this clone: It has no known antigen specificity. Base quality data are lacking; no much larger clone is found one base away.

Specimen: blood. The clonotype originates from a person aged 18 to 70 in good health. Recombination linked TRBV2 to TRBJ2-3; 9 central bases correspond to TRBD1. The nucleotides are TGTGCCAGCAATCCTCGGACAGGGGACACAGATACGCAGTATTTT. Its translation reads: CASNPRTGDTDTQYF. Joined to the reference TRBV2 and TRBJ2-3 proteins, this CDR3 gives the full variable domain: EPEVTQTPSHQVTQMGQEVILRCVPISNHLYFYWYRQILGQKVEFLVSFYNNEISEKSEIFDDQFSVERPDGSNFTLKIRSTKLEDSAMYFCASNPRTGDTDTQYFGPGTRLTVL.